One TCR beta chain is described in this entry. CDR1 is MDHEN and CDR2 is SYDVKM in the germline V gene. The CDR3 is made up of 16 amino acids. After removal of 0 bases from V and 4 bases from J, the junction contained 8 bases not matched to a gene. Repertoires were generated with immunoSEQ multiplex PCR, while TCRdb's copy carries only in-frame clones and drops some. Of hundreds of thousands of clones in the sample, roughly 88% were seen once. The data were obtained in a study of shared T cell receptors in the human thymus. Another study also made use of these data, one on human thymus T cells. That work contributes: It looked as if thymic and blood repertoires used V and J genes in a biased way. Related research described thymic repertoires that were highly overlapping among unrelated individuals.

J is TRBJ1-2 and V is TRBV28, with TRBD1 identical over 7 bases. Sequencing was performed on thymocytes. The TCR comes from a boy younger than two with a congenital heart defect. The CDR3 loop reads CASSLCPEGAVYGYTF. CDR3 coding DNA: TGTGCCAGCAGTTTATGCCCGGAGGGGGCTGTCTATGGCTACACCTTC.